This T cell receptor beta chain was retrieved from a study of shared clonotypes between healthy human individuals. Points from the study as a whole: Naive subsets generally exceeded memory subsets in estimated richness. A handful of donors showed sharing of about 4.7% of naive CD4 clonotypes.

Worth noting for this clone: Its antigen is currently unknown.

CDR3 size: 14 residues. V was pared by 3 bases and J by 2 bases, with 9 bases between. Germline CDR1 KGHSH, CDR2 LQKENI. Samples underwent the assay at deep level. The repertoire was sequenced with immunoSEQ multiplex PCR; TCRdb's copy has only in-frame clones and lacks some. The sample contains some 500,000 clones, 90% to 97% of which appear only once. From CD4+ cells came CD45RA+ naive and CD45RA-negative memory subsets. The sequencing sample was made of naive CD4+ T cells sorted from blood. Subset: CD45RA+ positively selected. The chain recombines TRBV18 with TRBJ2-3; D remains ambiguous. The receptor was isolated from a woman in her 30s in good health. The CDR3 spells CASSPYVNTDTQYF. The CDR3 DNA reads as TGTGCCAGCTCACCTTACGTCAACACAGATACGCAGTATTTT.